Listed here are 6 T cell receptor beta chains from one sample, sequenced in a study of response to subunit inactivated influenza vaccine. TCRdb analysed the RT-PCR reads with MiXCR anew, one entry per CDR3 protein. The sample shows fewer than 250,000 distinct CDR3 sequences, approximately 15% of them seen only once. The input for sequencing was CD8+ T cells sorted from PBMCs, taken roughly 5 days after vaccination. Receptor source: a man in his forties or fifties who received an inactivated influenza vaccine.

The gene calls are TRBV7-2 and TRBJ2-7; D is uncertain. From germline, CDR1 is SGHTA and CDR2 FQGNSA. With 4 bases removed from V and 0 bases from J, the gap between germline ends came to 16 bases. The CDR3 runs 16 residues. The CDR3 bases are TGTGCCAGCAGCTCCCCATCCCGGGCTGACTCCTACGAGCAGTACTTC. This gives the protein CASSSPSRADSYEQYF.

The chain's CDR3 is CASEGEGGVHEQFF. Written as DNA, the CDR3 is TGTGCCAGCGAGGGGGAGGGCGGGGTTCATGAGCAGTTCTTC. The V and J genes are TRBV28 and TRBJ2-1; D may be TRBD2 (7 bases). The CDR3 has 14 residues. Germline CDR1 is MDHEN and CDR2 is SYDVKM. Trimming shortened V by 8 bases and J by 8 bases, and 19 bases separated the two germline ends.

This clonotype was detected only a few times. CDR3 nucleotides: TGCAGTGCTAGAGATGCGGAGGGGAGGGACACCGGGGAGCTGTTTTTT. Residues: CSARDAEGRDTGELFF. This rearrangement joins TRBV20-1 to TRBJ2-2, with 7 positions matching TRBD2. Per germline, CDR1 DFQATT and CDR2 SNEGSKA (reference sequence). V lost 0 bases and J lost 3; bases outside the gene matches: 7. The CDR3 loop spans 16 amino acids.

The chain joins TRBV12-3 or TRBV12-4 to TRBJ1-1; 7 positions match TRBD1. This CDR3 has 12 amino acids. Trimming cost V 6 bases and J 14 bases; bases outside gene matches: 12. The CDR3 bases are TGTGCCAGCAGCCTGGGACAGTCGGAGAGATTCTTT. This codes for CASSLGQSERFF.

The chain joins TRBV28 to TRBJ2-3; TRBD2 agrees at 8 bases. This CDR3 comprises 15 residues. The V gene end was trimmed by 7 bases and the J gene end by 4 bases; junction bases not matched to a gene: 10. Germline assignment: CDR1 MDHEN and CDR2 SYDVKM. CDR3 in amino acids: CASTPGGITADTQYF. Written as DNA, the CDR3 is TGTGCCAGCACCCCGGGGGGGATAACTGCAGATACGCAGTATTTT. The whole variable domain, filled in from reference TRBV28 and TRBJ2-3, reads DVKVTQSSRYLVKRTGEKVFLECVQDMDHENMFWYRQDPGLGLRLIYFSYDVKMKEKGDIPEGYSVSREKKERFSLILESASTNQTSMYLCASTPGGITADTQYFGPGTRLTVL.

The chain uses TRBV9 and TRBJ2-7, with TRBD2 matching 14 bases. Germline values: CDR1 SGDLS, CDR2 YYNGEE. The CDR3 is 15 residues long. Trimming at V came to 3 bases and at J to 3 bases, leaving 2 bases not matched to a gene. The CDR3 bases are TGTGCCAGCAGCGAGGGACTAGCGGGGGACTACGAGCAGTACTTC. Amino acids: CASSEGLAGDYEQYF.